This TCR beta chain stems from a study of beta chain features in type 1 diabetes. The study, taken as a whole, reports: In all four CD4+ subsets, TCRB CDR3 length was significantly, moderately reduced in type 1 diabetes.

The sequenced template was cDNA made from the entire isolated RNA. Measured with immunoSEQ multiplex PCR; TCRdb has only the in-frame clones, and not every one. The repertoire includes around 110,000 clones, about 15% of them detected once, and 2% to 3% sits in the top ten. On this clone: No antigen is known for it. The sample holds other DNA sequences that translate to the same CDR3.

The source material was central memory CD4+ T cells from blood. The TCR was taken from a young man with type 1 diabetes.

CDR3 coding DNA: TGTGCCTGGAGCGGTGCTAGCGGATTCACAGATACGCAGTATTTT. It is translated as CAWSGASGFTDTQYF. The rearrangement joins TRBV30 to TRBJ2-3; TRBD2 matches 7 bases. The V gene end was trimmed by 3 bases and the J gene end by 2 bases; junction bases not matched to a gene: 8. Germline-derived CDR1 and CDR2 are GTSNPN and SVGIG (reference sequence). The CDR3 covers 15 residues.